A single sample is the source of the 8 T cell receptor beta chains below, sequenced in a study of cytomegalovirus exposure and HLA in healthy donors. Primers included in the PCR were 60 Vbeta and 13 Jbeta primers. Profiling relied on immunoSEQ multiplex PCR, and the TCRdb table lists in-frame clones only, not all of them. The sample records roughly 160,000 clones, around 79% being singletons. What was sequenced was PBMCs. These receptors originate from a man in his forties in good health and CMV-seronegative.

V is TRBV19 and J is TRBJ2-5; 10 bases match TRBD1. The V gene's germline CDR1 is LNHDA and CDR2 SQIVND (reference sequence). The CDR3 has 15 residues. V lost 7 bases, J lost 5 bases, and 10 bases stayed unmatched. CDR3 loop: CASKGQGIFGETQYF. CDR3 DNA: TGTGCCAGTAAGGGACAGGGGATATTTGGGGAGACCCAGTACTTC.

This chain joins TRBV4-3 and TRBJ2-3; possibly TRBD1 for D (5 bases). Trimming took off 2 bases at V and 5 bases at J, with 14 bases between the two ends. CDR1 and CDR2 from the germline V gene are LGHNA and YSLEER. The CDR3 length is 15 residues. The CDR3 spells CASSQLDSPRDTQYF. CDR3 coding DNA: TGCGCCAGCAGCCAACTCGACAGTCCCAGAGATACGCAGTATTTT.

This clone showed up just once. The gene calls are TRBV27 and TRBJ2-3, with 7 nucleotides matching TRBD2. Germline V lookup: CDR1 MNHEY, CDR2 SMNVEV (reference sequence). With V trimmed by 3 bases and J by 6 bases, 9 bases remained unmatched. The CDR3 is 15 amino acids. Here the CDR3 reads CASSLVREEGDTQYF. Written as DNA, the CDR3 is TGTGCCAGCAGTTTGGTCCGGGAGGAGGGCGATACGCAGTATTTT.

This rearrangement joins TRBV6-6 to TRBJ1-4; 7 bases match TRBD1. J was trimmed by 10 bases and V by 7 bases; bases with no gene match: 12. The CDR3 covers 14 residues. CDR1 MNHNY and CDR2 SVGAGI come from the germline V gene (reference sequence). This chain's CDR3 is CASTSETGFGKLFF. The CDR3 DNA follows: TGTGCCAGCACCTCCGAGACAGGGTTCGGAAAACTGTTTTTT.

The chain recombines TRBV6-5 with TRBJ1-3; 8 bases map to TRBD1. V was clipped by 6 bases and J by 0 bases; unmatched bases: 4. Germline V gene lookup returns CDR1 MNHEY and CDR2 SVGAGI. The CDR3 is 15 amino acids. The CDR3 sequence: CASRGDRSSGNTIYF. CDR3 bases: TGTGCCAGCAGGGGGGACAGGAGCTCTGGAAACACCATATATTTT.

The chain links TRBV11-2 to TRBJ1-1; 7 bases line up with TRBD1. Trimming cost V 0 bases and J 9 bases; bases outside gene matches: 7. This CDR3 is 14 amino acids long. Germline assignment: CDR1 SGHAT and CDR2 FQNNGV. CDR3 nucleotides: TGTGCCAGCAGCTTAGAAGGGGGCGGAATTCAAGCTTTCTTT. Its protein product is CASSLEGGGIQAFF.

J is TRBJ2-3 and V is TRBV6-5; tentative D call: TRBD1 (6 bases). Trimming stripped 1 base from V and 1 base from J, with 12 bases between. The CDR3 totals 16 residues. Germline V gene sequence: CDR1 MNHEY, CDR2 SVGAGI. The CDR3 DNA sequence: TGTGCCAGCAGTTACTTGACGGACAGAGGCACAGATACGCAGTATTTT. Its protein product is CASSYLTDRGTDTQYF.

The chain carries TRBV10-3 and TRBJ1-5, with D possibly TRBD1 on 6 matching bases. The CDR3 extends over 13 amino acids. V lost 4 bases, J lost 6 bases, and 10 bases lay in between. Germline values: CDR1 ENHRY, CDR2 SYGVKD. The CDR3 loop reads CAISGGGRQPQHF. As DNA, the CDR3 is TGTGCCATCAGTGGAGGGGGACGTCAGCCCCAGCATTTT.